These 22 T cell receptor beta chains were all obtained from the same sample, sequenced in a study of blood T cell repertoires in COVID-19 (dated by TCRdb to the early 2020s). Receptor libraries were prepared by the immunoSEQ multiplex PCR assay. The source is immuneACCESS, and TCRdb retained only in-frame sequences with V and J called. Part of the clones is not carried over; for the studies checked, unresolved V genes explain less than half of this, and the remainder is unexplained. The sample records 310,000 or so clones, roughly 86% of which are singletons. Together, the top ten hold around 9.9% of the sample. The specimen was peripheral blood. The receptor set was obtained from a man aged 25 to 40 with COVID-19, enrolled during active disease.

This chain uses TRBV4-3 with TRBJ2-7; TRBD2 matches 8 bases. Germline V gene lookup returns CDR1 LGHNA and CDR2 YSLEER. After removal of 3 bases from V and 2 bases from J, the junction contained 6 bases not matched to a gene. The CDR3 consists of 15 residues. DNA of the CDR3: TGCGCCAGCAGCCAGAAAGCGGGGGACCCCTACGAGCAGTACTTC. It is translated as CASSQKAGDPYEQYF.

This clone has a handful of counts. The rearrangement joins TRBV7-9 to TRBJ2-7; D remains ambiguous. The CDR3 runs 11 residues. Trimming removed 3 bases at V and 4 bases at J, with 4 bases between. CDR1 is SEHNR, CDR2 FQNEAQ, per germline (reference sequence). CDR3 in DNA: TGTGCCAGCAGCTTCAGTTACGAGCAGTACTTC. Translated, it gives CASSFSYEQYF.

The rearrangement uses TRBV6-5 and TRBJ1-4; D is perhaps TRBD1 (6 bases). Deletions cut 1 base from V and 8 bases from J, with 8 bases between. The CDR3 is 13 amino acids. CDR1 is MNHEY, CDR2 SVGAGI, per germline. CDR3 protein: CASSYYQGEKLFF. As DNA, the CDR3 is TGTGCCAGCAGTTACTACCAGGGGGAAAAACTGTTTTTT.

The chain combines TRBV19 with TRBJ2-7; D is undetermined. CDR3 size: 15 residues. The V gene's germline CDR1 is LNHDA and CDR2 SQIVND (reference sequence). Deletions cut 5 bases from V and 2 bases from J, with 16 bases between. The CDR3 DNA reads TGTGCCAGTAGTCCCGGGTTAGGCGGCACCTACGAGCAGTACTTC. Encoded protein: CASSPGLGGTYEQYF.

This chain's CDR3 is CASSPGGGFQETQYF. The CDR3 DNA is TGTGCCAGCAGTCCAGGGGGCGGCTTCCAAGAGACCCAGTACTTC. The chain combines TRBV6-5 with TRBJ2-5, with 8 bases that match TRBD1. The V segment lost 5 bases and the J segment 1 base; nucleotides outside the gene matches: 6. The CDR3 covers 15 residues. Germline assignment: CDR1 MNHEY and CDR2 SVGAGI.

The chain couples TRBV7-9 to TRBJ2-2; 7 bases are a match to TRBD1. In germline, CDR1 is SEHNR, CDR2 FQNEAQ (reference sequence). With V trimmed by 0 bases and J by 1 base, 2 bases remained unmatched. This CDR3 is built from 16 residues. CDR3 coding DNA: TGTGCCAGCAGCTTAGCGGGACAGATGAACACCGGGGAGCTGTTTTTT. It encodes CASSLAGQMNTGELFF.

CDR3 protein: CASSIKTLRRAGYTF. The CDR3 nucleotides are TGTGCCAGCAGCATTAAGACCCTCCGGAGGGCTGGCTACACCTTC. V is TRBV7-2 and J is TRBJ1-2; no clear D gene. The germline V and J ends were trimmed by 5 bases and 7 bases, with 20 bases remaining between them. The CDR3 runs to 15 residues. Germline V lookup: CDR1 SGHTA, CDR2 FQGNSA. The full variable domain, completed using reference TRBV7-2 and TRBJ1-2, is GAGVSQSPSNKVTEKGKDVELRCDPISGHTALYWYRQSLGQGLEFLIYFQGNSAPDKSGLPSDRFSAERTGGSVSTLTIQRTQQEDSAVYLCASSIKTLRRAGYTFGSGTRLTVV.

This clone was seen a single time. The chain combines TRBV5-1 with TRBJ2-7; no firm D call. CDR3 length: 14 amino acids. CDR1 is SGHRS, CDR2 YFSETQ, per germline. V was shortened by 3 bases and J by 3 bases, with 13 bases between the two germline ends. The CDR3 loop is CASSSTSYYYEQYF. As DNA, the CDR3 is TGCGCCAGCAGCTCGACCTCGTACTACTACGAGCAGTACTTC.

This clone was found a few times. The gene calls are TRBV2 and TRBJ1-1; 7 bases fit TRBD1. Germline CDR1 SNHLY, CDR2 FYNNEI. J gave up 4 bases and V 6 bases, and 2 bases lay outside the gene matches. The CDR3 sequence is 12 residues long. This chain's CDR3 is CASRTGATEAFF. DNA of the CDR3: TGTGCCAGCAGAACAGGGGCCACTGAAGCTTTCTTT.

The chain has TRBV6-5 and TRBJ1-2; 9 bases fit TRBD1. Germline loops: CDR1 MNHEY, CDR2 SVGAGI. The ends lost 6 bases at V and 1 base at J; junction bases unmatched: 6. CDR3 size: 15 residues. CDR3 loop: CASRDPTGGNYGYTF. The CDR3, as DNA: TGTGCCAGCAGGGACCCGACAGGGGGTAACTATGGCTACACCTTC.

The chain combines TRBV3-1 (or the pseudogene TRBV3-2) with TRBJ1-2; TRBD1 matches 11 bases. Germline values: CDR1 LGHDT, CDR2 YNNKEL (reference sequence). The ends lost 1 base at V and 8 bases at J; junction bases unmatched: 3. This CDR3 spans 14 amino acids. The CDR3 loop is CASSQADRGQGYTF. The CDR3 DNA follows: TGTGCCAGCAGCCAAGCGGACAGGGGGCAGGGCTACACCTTC.

This rearrangement joins TRBV5-1 to TRBJ2-4; the match to TRBD1 covers 7 bases. V dropped 2 bases and J dropped 3; count of bases not matched to a gene: 5. Per the germline V gene, CDR1 is SGHRS and CDR2 is YFSETQ. This CDR3 has 15 residues. CDR3 DNA sequence: TGCGCCAGCAGCTTAAGTCGGGACAGCAAAAACATTCAGTACTTC. Protein: CASSLSRDSKNIQYF.

The gene calls are TRBV18 and TRBJ2-1; 8 bases are a match to TRBD2. The CDR3 length is 18 residues. Germline CDR1 and CDR2: KGHSH and LQKENI. V shed 1 base and J 0 bases; nucleotides not matched to a gene: 8. In DNA, the CDR3 is TGTGCCAGCTCACCACGTTCCATAGCGGGAAGCTCCTACAATGAGCAGTTCTTC. It encodes CASSPRSIAGSSYNEQFF.

V and J are TRBV24-1 and TRBJ2-1, with a possible D match to TRBD2 (6 bases). This CDR3 contains 13 residues. V was pared by 10 bases and J by 5 bases, with 14 bases between. Germline V gene lookup returns CDR1 KGHDR and CDR2 SFDVKD. In DNA form, the CDR3 reads TGTGCCACGAGGCGGGACGGAAACAATGAGCAGTTCTTC. The encoded protein is CATRRDGNNEQFF.

The chain combines TRBV18 with TRBJ1-5; TRBD1 matches at 8 bases. Looked up from germline, CDR1 is KGHSH and CDR2 is LQKENI. The ends lost 0 bases at V and 3 bases at J; junction bases unmatched: 1. CDR3 length equals 15 residues. The CDR3 DNA reads as TGTGCCAGCTCACCACCGGGACAGGTCAATCAGCCCCAGCATTTT. Its translation is CASSPPGQVNQPQHF.

The chain employs TRBV29-1 and TRBJ2-1, with 14 bases aligning to TRBD2. The J segment lost 2 bases and the V segment lost 7 bases, leaving 13 bases of the junction unmatched. CDR1 is SQVTM and CDR2 is ANQGSEA in the germline V gene. The CDR3 covers 18 residues. The CDR3 region is CSGAGTSGSIDAYNEQFF. The CDR3 bases are TGCAGCGGAGCCGGGACTAGCGGGAGTATTGACGCCTACAATGAGCAGTTCTTC.

The genes are TRBV12-3 or TRBV12-4 and TRBJ2-5; 7 nucleotides align to TRBD1. The CDR3 consists of 13 residues. After removal of 6 bases from V and 3 bases from J, the junction contained 4 bases not matched to a gene. CDR3 nucleotides: TGTGCCAGCAGCCGAGACAGGGAAGAGACCCAGTACTTC. It specifies CASSRDREETQYF.

This clone occurred once. This chain's CDR3 is CASSQDRTYGGNTIYF. The CDR3 DNA reads TGTGCCAGCAGCCAAGACCGGACATATGGTGGAAACACCATATATTTT. This chain connects TRBV14 to TRBJ1-3; D perhaps matches TRBD1 (5 bases). CDR1 and CDR2 (germline): SGHDN, FVKESK. Trimming removed 0 bases at V and 3 bases at J, with 12 bases between. The CDR3 covers 16 residues.

The V gene is TRBV6-4, the J gene TRBJ2-1; 7 bases fit TRBD2. V lost 8 bases, J lost 3 bases, and 13 bases stayed unmatched. CDR1 and CDR2 (germline): MRHNA, SNTAGT. The CDR3 runs to 16 residues. The chain's CDR3 is CASSSEAGAVYNEQFF. The DNA for the CDR3 is TGTGCCAGCTCCTCCGAGGCGGGAGCTGTCTACAATGAGCAGTTCTTC.

The sample holds a few counts of this clone. The chain combines TRBV28 with TRBJ1-5; the D gene is possibly TRBD1 (6 bases). Germline CDR1 is MDHEN and CDR2 is SYDVKM. V lost 3 bases and J lost 3, with 27 bases in between. The CDR3 spans 20 residues. In DNA form, the CDR3 reads TGTGCCAGCAGTTTTATCTGGGCCCAGACCATAACAGGGCCCAATCAGCCCCAGCATTTT. This encodes CASSFIWAQTITGPNQPQHF.

In nucleotides, the CDR3 is TGTGCCAGCAGTGAAGTACAGCCCCAGCATTTT. It specifies CASSEVQPQHF. The chain couples TRBV6-1 to TRBJ1-5; D ambiguous. V gave up 1 base and J gave up 7 bases, with 2 bases separating them. There are 11 residues in the CDR3. Germline CDR1 and CDR2: MNHNS and SASEGT.

The chain recombines TRBV18 with TRBJ2-1; a weak D match, TRBD2 (6 bases). The CDR3 contains 17 residues. Germline V gene data show CDR1 as KGHSH and CDR2 as LQKENI. Trimming took off 0 bases at V and 0 bases at J, with 12 bases between the two ends. CDR3 in amino acids: CASSPPAGLSSYNEQFF. The CDR3 region has the DNA TGTGCCAGCTCACCACCGGCGGGATTAAGCTCCTACAATGAGCAGTTCTTC.